Listed below are T cell receptor beta chains from one sample, sequenced in a study of T cells in localized non-small cell lung cancer. Profiled with immunoSEQ multiplex PCR; TCRdb holds only in-frame clones, not every one. The sample has about 72,000 clones; approximately 85% are singletons. The source was peripheral blood, collected before any cancer treatment. These receptor sequences come from a female donor older than 55 with stage I lung adenocarcinoma. Each CDR3 is given without its conserved first and last residue. Fields, in order: J gene, V gene, CDR3 protein.

>TRBJ2-7|TRBV11-3
ASSYTLAGGPYEQY
>TRBJ2-7|TRBV11-3
ASSPLNSGRIGEQY
>TRBJ2-5|TRBV5-1
ASSPGRSQETQY
>TRBJ2-1|TRBV6-5
ASSYKERTRPIEQF
>TRBJ2-2|TRBV9
ASSSRLVSTGELF
>TRBJ1-1|TRBV19
ASSMSAEMNTEAF
>TRBJ2-7|TRBV7-2
ASGPGGSYEQY
>TRBJ2-7|TRBV19
ASSPAGTATYEQY
>TRBJ1-3|TRBV25-1
ASSYTGATSGNTIY
>TRBJ1-2|TRBV5-1
ASSLKGGYDYGYT
>TRBJ2-5|TRBV7-2
ASSYLGGGETQY
>TRBJ2-3|TRBV5-4
ASRTGTPSAASTDTQY
>TRBJ2-1|TRBV27
ATSRGLGDEQF
>TRBJ1-1|TRBV14
ASSHRDSYMNTEAF
>TRBJ2-7|TRBV10-3
AIRREAEQY
>TRBJ2-5|TRBV19
ASSIGPGQETQY
>TRBJ1-1|TRBV7-6
ASSSHAMNTEAF
>TRBJ2-1|TRBV5-1
ASSLAGRGFSYNEQF
>TRBJ1-2|TRBV5-1
ASSLNPAGTANYGYT
>TRBJ2-1|TRBV29-1
SVSHLVAGAANEQF
>TRBJ2-7|TRBV5-4
ASSLSGGSLPYEQY
>TRBJ1-2|TRBV11-2
ASSPLTEPYGYT
>TRBJ2-1|TRBV6-6
ASLDSYNEQF
>TRBJ2-7|TRBV28
TSSLAGQGAGEQY
>TRBJ2-2|TRBV10-3
ATTGFTGELF
>TRBJ2-1|TRBV14
ASSRTTGSVNEQF
>TRBJ2-7|TRBV7-9
ASSPFGRSYEQY
>TRBJ2-3|TRBV4-1
ASRQDGVRAGDTQY
>TRBJ2-7|TRBV5-5
ASSYGTGTYEQY
>TRBJ1-3|TRBV18
ASSPGQGKTSGNTIY
>TRBJ2-3|TRBV5-1
ASSLLWTSGRAPDTQY
>TRBJ1-2|TRBV7-9
ASSLGGGEFIYGYT
>TRBJ2-5|TRBV18
ASSPRAETQY
>TRBJ2-2|TRBV7-6
ASSFVGGPNTGELF
>TRBJ1-6|TRBV6-6
ASSYSGTGNSPLH
>TRBJ1-3|TRBV18
ASSPVGTGNTIY
>TRBJ1-1|TRBV2
ASMISRGPGTEAF
>TRBJ2-7|TRBV12-5
ASAGGSYEQY
>TRBJ2-3|TRBV25-1
ASSFTTDTQY
>TRBJ2-1|TRBV18
ASSPGVPNEQF
>TRBJ2-1|TRBV6-5
ASSQTGGAYNEQF
>TRBJ2-1|TRBV2
ATARTGTYNEQF
>TRBJ2-1|TRBV7-2
ASSLRAGDYNEQF
>TRBJ2-1|TRBV27
ASSLWGENEQF
>TRBJ2-7|TRBV19
ASSPSGSFVYEQY
>TRBJ1-2|TRBV4-2
ASSSPGQGGYGYT
>TRBJ1-5|TRBV30
AWSPGGRSNQPQH
>TRBJ1-5|TRBV6-5
ASSYGGSNQPQH
>TRBJ1-2|TRBV28
ASSFSVRGGYT
>TRBJ1-6|TRBV5-1
ASSLDPGPESPLH
>TRBJ2-1|TRBV15
ATSRERRLAPHSYNEQF
>TRBJ2-1|TRBV2
ASSQRPSSYNEQF